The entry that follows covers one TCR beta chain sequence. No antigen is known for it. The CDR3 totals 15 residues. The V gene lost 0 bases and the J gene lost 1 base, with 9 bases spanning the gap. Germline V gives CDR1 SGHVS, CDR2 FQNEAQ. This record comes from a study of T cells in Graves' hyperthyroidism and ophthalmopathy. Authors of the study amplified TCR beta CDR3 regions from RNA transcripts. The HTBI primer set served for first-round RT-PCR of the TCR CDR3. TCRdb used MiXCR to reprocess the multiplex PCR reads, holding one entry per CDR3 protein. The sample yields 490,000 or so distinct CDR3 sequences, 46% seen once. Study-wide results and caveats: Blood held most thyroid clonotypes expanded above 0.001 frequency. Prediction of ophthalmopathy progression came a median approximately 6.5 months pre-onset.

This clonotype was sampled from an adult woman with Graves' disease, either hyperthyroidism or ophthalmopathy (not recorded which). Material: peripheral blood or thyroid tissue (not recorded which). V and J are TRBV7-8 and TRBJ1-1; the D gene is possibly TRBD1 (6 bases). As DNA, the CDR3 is TGTGCCAGCAGCTTAGCTCAGGGGAAGAACACTGAAGCTTTCTTT. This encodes CASSLAQGKNTEAFF.